This T cell receptor (beta chain) was obtained from a study of cytomegalovirus exposure and HLA in healthy donors. In the PCR, 60 Vbeta and 13 Jbeta primers were used. Measured with immunoSEQ multiplex PCR; TCRdb has only the in-frame clones, and not every one. The sample has roughly 200,000 clones, over 75% seen once. Comments on this clone: Other DNA sequences in the sample encode the same CDR3.

The V end was cut by 4 bases, the J end by 0 bases, with 7 bases between. CDR3 size: 14 residues. Germline CDR1 reads MNHEY; CDR2 reads SMNVEV (reference sequence). V is TRBV27 and J is TRBJ2-1; D not certain. This clonotype originated in a woman aged 30 to 39 in good health and CMV-seronegative. The sequencing sample was made of PBMCs. The CDR3 region has the DNA TGTGCCAGCAGTTCATTGAGCTCCTACAATGAGCAGTTCTTC. It encodes CASSSLSSYNEQFF.